This T cell receptor beta chain was sequenced for a study of early T cells in non-severe SARS-CoV-2 infection. Study background: Whole-blood bulk RNA, unsorted, was sequenced, and chains were unpaired.

Study-level results: CD4 and private specificities were missed by VDJdb matching, which favored anti-spike CD8 responses.

The CDR3 runs to 12 residues. Germline V gene data show CDR1 as SQVTM and CDR2 as ANQGSEA. V shed 4 bases and J shed 1 base, with 7 bases lying between them. This clonotype was observed at least ten times. The antigen remains unidentified. Unique molecular identifiers were attached to individual cDNA molecules. In TCRdb, the 5' RACE reads were re-called with MiXCR into one record per CDR3 protein. The sample has 20,000 to 30,000 distinct CDR3 sequences; around 4.4% are singletons. The sequencing sample was made of whole blood. The clonotype comes from an adult who was a healthcare worker with PCR-confirmed SARS-CoV-2 infection or an uninfected control (not recorded which). The chain uses TRBV29-1 and TRBJ2-5; weak D call: TRBD2 (5 bases). DNA of the CDR3: TGCAGCGTTGCGGACTTCCAAGAGACCCAGTACTTC. This codes for CSVADFQETQYF. Full variable domain (outside the CDR3, taken from reference TRBV29-1 and TRBJ2-5): SAVISQKPSRDICQRGTSLTIQCQVDSQVTMMFWYRQQPGQSLTLIATANQGSEATYESGFVIDKFPISRPNLTFSTLTVSNMSPEDSSIYLCSVADFQETQYFGPGTRLLVL.